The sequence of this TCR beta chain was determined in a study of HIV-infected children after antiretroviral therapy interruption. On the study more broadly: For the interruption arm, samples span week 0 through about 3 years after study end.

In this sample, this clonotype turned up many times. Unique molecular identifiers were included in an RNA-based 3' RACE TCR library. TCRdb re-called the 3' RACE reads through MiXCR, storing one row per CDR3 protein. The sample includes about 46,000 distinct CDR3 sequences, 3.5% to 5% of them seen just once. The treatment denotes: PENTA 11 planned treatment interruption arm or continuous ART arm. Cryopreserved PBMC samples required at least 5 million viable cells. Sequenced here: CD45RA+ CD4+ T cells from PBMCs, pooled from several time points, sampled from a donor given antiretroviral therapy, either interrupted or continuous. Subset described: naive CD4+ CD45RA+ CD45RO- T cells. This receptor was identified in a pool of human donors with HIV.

The CDR3 bases are TGCAGTGCTAGAGATCCGCAGGGACCAGATACGCAGTATTTT. Protein product: CSARDPQGPDTQYF. This chain joins TRBV20-1 and TRBJ2-3; D might be TRBD1 or TRBD2, each matching 5 bases. Germline lookup yields CDR1 DFQATT and CDR2 SNEGSKA (reference sequence). The CDR3 sequence is 14 residues long. V dropped 0 bases and J dropped 4 bases, with 11 bases sitting between them.